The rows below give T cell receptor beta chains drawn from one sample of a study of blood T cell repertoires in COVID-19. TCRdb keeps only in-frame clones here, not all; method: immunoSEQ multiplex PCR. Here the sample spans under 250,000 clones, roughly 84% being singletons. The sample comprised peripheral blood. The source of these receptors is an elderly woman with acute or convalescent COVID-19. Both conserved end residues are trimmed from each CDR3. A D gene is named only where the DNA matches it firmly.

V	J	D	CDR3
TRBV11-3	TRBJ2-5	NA	ASSLARGAGETQY
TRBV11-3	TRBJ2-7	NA	ASSLVRGYEQY
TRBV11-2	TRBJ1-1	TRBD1	ASSPGRDRVTEAF
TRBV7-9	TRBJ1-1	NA	ASSFSGTNTEAF
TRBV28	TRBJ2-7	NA	ASSPGTTLSYEQY
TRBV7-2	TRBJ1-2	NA	ASSLAREVYGYT
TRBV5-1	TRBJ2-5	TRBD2	ASSLVGGGFQETQY
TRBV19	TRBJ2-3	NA	ASSGSGDTQY
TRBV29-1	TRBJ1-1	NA	SATRQALGTEAF
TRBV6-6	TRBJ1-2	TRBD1	ASSSPGGSYGYT
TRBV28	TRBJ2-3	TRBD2	ASSYPSGGVSGTQY
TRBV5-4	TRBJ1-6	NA	ASSARQDPLLDSPLH
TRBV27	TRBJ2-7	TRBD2	ASRPYGGTGGVSYEQY
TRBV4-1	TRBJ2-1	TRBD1	ASSQEFRDRGYNEQF
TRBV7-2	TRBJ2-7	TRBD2	ASSLSSGANYEQY
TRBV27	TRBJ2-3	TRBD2	ASGNYSGLAVDTQY
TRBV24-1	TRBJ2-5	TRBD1	ATSGTGGERTQY
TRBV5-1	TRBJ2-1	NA	ASSLEGGASYQF
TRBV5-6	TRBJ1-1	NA	ASSFGVANTEAF
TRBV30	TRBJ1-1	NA	AWSGGGTAEAF
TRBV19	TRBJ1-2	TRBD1	ASSIDLQGVLT
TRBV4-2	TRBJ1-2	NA	ASSQERGGRGYT
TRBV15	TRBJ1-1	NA	ATSRDLNTEAF
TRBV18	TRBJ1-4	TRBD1	ASSPSRTGIEEKLF
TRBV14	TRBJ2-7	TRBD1	ASSPTGGHEQY
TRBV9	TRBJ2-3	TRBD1	ASSATGTASTDTQY
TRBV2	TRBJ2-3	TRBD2	ASTIGGAGTDTQY
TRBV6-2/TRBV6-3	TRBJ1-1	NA	ASSYRPVGEGTEAF
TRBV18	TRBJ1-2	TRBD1	ASFADRVDYGYT
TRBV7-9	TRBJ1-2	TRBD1	ASSRDSLHYGYT
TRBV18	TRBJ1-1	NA	ASSPRTGQNTEAF
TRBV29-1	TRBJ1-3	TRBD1	SVGTVSGNTIY
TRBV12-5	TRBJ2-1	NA	ASGLGLEYSEQF
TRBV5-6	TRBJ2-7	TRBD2	ASSPGGWGSYEQY
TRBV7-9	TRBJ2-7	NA	ASSLILTPYFYEQY
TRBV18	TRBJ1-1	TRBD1	ASSFTGGALIDTEAF
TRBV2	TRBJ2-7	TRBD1	ASSATGVEQY
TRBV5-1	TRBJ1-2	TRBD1	ASSPGQGAFYGYT
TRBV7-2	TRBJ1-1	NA	ASSLNTGTNTEAF
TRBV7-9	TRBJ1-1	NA	ASSLQRDTEAF
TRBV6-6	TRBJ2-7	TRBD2	ASSHYTSGGAGEQY
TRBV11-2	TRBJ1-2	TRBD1	ASSLNPHGTGSRGYT
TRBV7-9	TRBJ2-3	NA	ASPEGEGSLATDTQY
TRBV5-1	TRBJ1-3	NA	ASSLGGSTVVNTIY
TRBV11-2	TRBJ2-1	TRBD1	ASSPDRVVF
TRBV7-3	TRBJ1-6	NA	ASSPGPVPISPLH